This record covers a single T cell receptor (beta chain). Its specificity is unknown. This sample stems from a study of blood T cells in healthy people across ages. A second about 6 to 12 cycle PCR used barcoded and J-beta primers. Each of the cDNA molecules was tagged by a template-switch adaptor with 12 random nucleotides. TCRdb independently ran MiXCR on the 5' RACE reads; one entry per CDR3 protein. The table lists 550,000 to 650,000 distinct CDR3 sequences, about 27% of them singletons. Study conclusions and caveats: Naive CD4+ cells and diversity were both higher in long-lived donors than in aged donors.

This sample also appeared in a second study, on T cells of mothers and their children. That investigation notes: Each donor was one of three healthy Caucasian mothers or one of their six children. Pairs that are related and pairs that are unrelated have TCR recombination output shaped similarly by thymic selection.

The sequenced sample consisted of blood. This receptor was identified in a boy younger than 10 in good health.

DNA of the CDR3: TGTGCCAGCAGCTTGGGGCGCATGCCGGGGGGCCATGAGCAGTTCTTC. Protein product: CASSLGRMPGGHEQFF. The chain joins TRBV7-8 to TRBJ2-5; D may be TRBD2 (7 bases). The better agreement between TRBJ2-1 and the DNA end casts doubt on the J call. This CDR3 is built from 16 residues. Per germline, CDR1 SGHVS and CDR2 FQNEAQ.